The 30 T cell receptor beta chains presented below share a single source sample, sequenced in a study of cytomegalovirus exposure and HLA in healthy donors. Amplification used 60 Vbeta primers and 13 Jbeta primers. The assay was immunoSEQ multiplex PCR, and TCRdb's table has in-frame clones only and misses some. In the table there are some 150,000 clones, 80% of which are singletons. The sample taken for sequencing was PBMCs. These receptors came from a young man in good health and CMV-seropositive.

The CDR3 is CASSLWDRPNQPQHF. CDR3 nucleotides: TGTGCCAGCAGCTTATGGGACAGACCCAATCAGCCCCAGCATTTT. The gene calls are TRBV7-8 and TRBJ1-5; 7 positions agree with TRBD1. The germline V gene has CDR1 SGHVS and CDR2 FQNEAQ. The CDR3 covers 15 residues. J lost 3 bases, V lost 2 bases, and 4 bases had no gene match.

V gene TRBV19 combines with J gene TRBJ1-5; the match to TRBD1 covers 7 bases. The CDR3 contains 14 residues. J lost 4 bases, V lost 5 bases, and 5 bases had no gene match. From germline, CDR1 is LNHDA and CDR2 SQIVND (reference sequence). In nucleotides, the CDR3 is TGTGCCAGTAGTGCAGGGGGACGTAATCAGCCCCAGCATTTT. As protein: CASSAGGRNQPQHF. Filled out from reference TRBV19 and TRBJ1-5, the complete variable domain reads DGGITQSPKYLFRKEGQNVTLSCEQNLNHDAMYWYRQDPGQGLRLIYYSQIVNDFQKGDIAEGYSVSREKKESFPLTVTSAQKNPTAFYLCASSAGGRNQPQHFGDGTRLSIL.

This clone was seen more than once but under ten times. The gene calls are TRBV2 and TRBJ1-5; the match to TRBD1 covers 8 bases. The CDR3 loop spans 14 amino acids. Trimming at V came to 4 bases and at J to 6 bases, leaving 5 bases not matched to a gene. Germline values: CDR1 SNHLY, CDR2 FYNNEI. The CDR3 nucleotides are TGTGCCAGCAGTGTTGGACAGGGCGCTCAGCCCCAGCATTTT. Translated: CASSVGQGAQPQHF.

This clone was recorded a few times. V is TRBV7-2 and J is TRBJ2-2; maybe TRBD1 (5 bases). Germline-derived CDR1 and CDR2 are SGHTA and FQGNSA. The CDR3 is 16 amino acids. V was cut by 1 base and J by 0 bases, with 9 bases left in between. The DNA of the CDR3 is TGTGCCAGCAGCTTAGGGGGCGGTACGAACACCGGGGAGCTGTTTTTT. Protein sequence: CASSLGGGTNTGELFF.

This chain links TRBV4-1 with TRBJ2-2; D might be TRBD2 (6 bases). Trimming shortened V by 1 base and J by 0 bases, and 9 bases separated the two germline ends. The germline CDR1 and CDR2 sequences are MGHRA and YSYEKL. This CDR3 is 16 amino acids long. CDR3 residues: CASSQGDSANTGELFF. In nucleotides, the CDR3 is TGCGCCAGCAGCCAAGGGGACTCCGCGAACACCGGGGAGCTGTTTTTT.

The chain has TRBV4-1 and TRBJ2-5, with D perhaps matching TRBD2 (6 bases). The J call may not be correct, given that the DNA end is closer to TRBJ2-7. Per germline, CDR1 MGHRA and CDR2 YSYEKL. CDR3 size: 16 residues. The CDR3 DNA sequence: TGCGCCAGCAGCCAAGATCCCTACGGCGGGAACTACGAGCAGTACTTC. Translated, it gives CASSQDPYGGNYEQYF.

This chain joins TRBV7-8 and TRBJ1-2; no definite D call. The germline V gene encodes CDR1 SGHVS and CDR2 FQNEAQ. The CDR3 extends over 12 amino acids. The V end lost 4 bases, the J end lost 8 bases, and 11 bases lay between the germline ends. CDR3 sequence (DNA): TGTGCCAGCAGCTCCCCAGAATACGGCTACACCTTC. This gives the protein CASSSPEYGYTF.

The V call is TRBV7-2, the J call TRBJ1-2; D perhaps matches TRBD1 (6 bases). The V gene lost 6 bases and the J gene lost 7 bases, with 21 bases spanning the gap. The germline CDR1 and CDR2 sequences are SGHTA and FQGNSA. CDR3 length equals 15 residues. In nucleotides, the CDR3 is TGTGCCAGCAGACCATCCCCTACAGGGTTCGGTGGCTACACCTTC. Protein sequence: CASRPSPTGFGGYTF.

This clone has only one observation. This chain connects TRBV6-5 to TRBJ1-1; TRBD1 matches 9 bases. J was trimmed by 5 bases and V by 2 bases; bases with no gene match: 9. CDR3 length equals 16 residues. Germline loops: CDR1 MNHEY, CDR2 SVGAGI. CDR3 sequence reads: CASSYQYGTGKTEAFF. The CDR3 DNA sequence: TGTGCCAGCAGTTACCAATACGGGACAGGGAAGACTGAAGCTTTCTTT.

V is TRBV4-1 and J is TRBJ1-6; maybe TRBD1 (6 bases). With 0 bases removed from V and 9 bases from J, the gap between germline ends came to 18 bases. CDR3 size: 17 residues. Germline CDR1 and CDR2: MGHRA and YSYEKL. CDR3 sequence reads: CASSQEGAGARLSPLHF. The DNA for the CDR3 is TGCGCCAGCAGCCAAGAGGGGGCAGGGGCAAGACTTTCACCCCTCCACTTT.

CDR3 sequence: CASSIDGGGSSHEQYF. The CDR3 coding sequence is TGTGCCAGTAGTATAGATGGGGGGGGTTCAAGCCACGAGCAGTACTTC. The genes are TRBV19 and TRBJ2-7; TRBD2 aligns across 7 bases. This CDR3 is 16 amino acids long. From germline, CDR1 is LNHDA and CDR2 SQIVND (reference sequence). With 0 bases clipped from V and 5 bases from J, the junction kept 10 bases outside the gene matches.

The rearrangement links TRBV21-1 to TRBJ2-5; the D call in the table, TRBD1, was not verified against the DNA. TRBV21-1 is a recognized pseudogene. The CDR3 totals 12 residues. CDR3: CASLGAEKTQYF. DNA of the CDR3: TGTGCCAGCCTTGGGGCAGAAAAGACCCAGTACTTC.

This clone was seen only once. This chain joins TRBV2 and TRBJ1-6; 7 positions match TRBD1. Trimming cost V 2 bases and J 7 bases; bases outside gene matches: 2. CDR3 length: 14 amino acids. The germline CDR1 and CDR2 sequences are SNHLY and FYNNEI. CDR3: CASSEPGGNSPLHF. DNA for the CDR3: TGTGCCAGCAGTGAACCAGGGGGAAATTCACCCCTCCACTTT.

The table lists this clone with a few counts. The chain recombines TRBV4-1 with TRBJ2-6, with 8 nucleotides matching TRBD2. There are 17 residues in the CDR3. Per the germline V gene, CDR1 is MGHRA and CDR2 is YSYEKL. The trim removed 2 bases at V and 0 bases at J, leaving 3 bases unmatched. The CDR3 loop is CASSQRGGVSGANVLTF. The CDR3 region has the DNA TGCGCCAGCAGCCAACGGGGGGGGGTCTCTGGGGCCAACGTCCTGACTTTC.

The table lists this clone with a few counts. The chain uses TRBV2 and TRBJ2-7; TRBD1 is a possible D gene (6 bases). V dropped 8 bases and J dropped 2 bases, with 13 bases sitting between them. The CDR3 runs 13 residues. Germline values: CDR1 SNHLY, CDR2 FYNNEI. The CDR3 sequence: CASDGQTPYEQYF. The CDR3 coding sequence is TGTGCCAGCGACGGACAGACCCCCTACGAGCAGTACTTC. The full variable domain, rest sourced from reference TRBV2 and TRBJ2-7, is EPEVTQTPSHQVTQMGQEVILRCVPISNHLYFYWYRQILGQKVEFLVSFYNNEISEKSEIFDDQFSVERPDGSNFTLKIRSTKLEDSAMYFCASDGQTPYEQYFGPGTRLTVT.

The chain uses TRBV29-1 and TRBJ2-5; 12 nucleotides match TRBD2. The length of the CDR3 is 13 residues. Germline trimming cut 6 bases from V and 5 bases from J; bases unmatched to any gene: 4. Germline lookup yields CDR1 SQVTM and CDR2 ANQGSEA. The CDR3 coding sequence is TGCAGCGTCGGTACTAGCGGGGGGGAGACCCAGTACTTC. This gives the protein CSVGTSGGETQYF.

The chain uses TRBV9 and TRBJ1-3; D remains ambiguous. Trimming took off 0 bases at V and 4 bases at J, with 11 bases between the two ends. Germline CDR1 reads SGDLS; CDR2 reads YYNGEE. The CDR3 is 15 residues long. CDR3 sequence reads: CASSVGVGSGNTIYF. CDR3 coding DNA: TGTGCCAGCAGCGTAGGGGTCGGGAGCGGAAACACCATATATTTT. Full variable domain (missing parts from reference TRBV9 and TRBJ1-3): DSGVTQTPKHLITATGQRVTLRCSPRSGDLSVYWYQQSLDQGLQFLIQYYNGEERAKGNILERFSAQQFPDLHSELNLSSLELGDSALYFCASSVGVGSGNTIYFGEGSWLTVV.

The rearrangement uses TRBV7-2 and TRBJ1-6, with 9 bases lining up with TRBD1. Germline CDR1 and CDR2: SGHTA and FQGNSA. The V segment lost 4 bases and the J segment 2 bases; nucleotides outside the gene matches: 3. This CDR3 comprises 16 residues. The CDR3 is CASSSGTGTYNSPLHF. In DNA form, the CDR3 reads TGTGCCAGCAGCTCGGGGACAGGGACCTATAATTCACCCCTCCACTTT.

In its sample, this clone was seen a few times. The chain is built from TRBV5-1 and TRBJ1-2, with D possibly matching TRBD1 (5 bases). Trimming shortened V by 0 bases and J by 4 bases, and 10 bases separated the two germline ends. Germline lookup yields CDR1 SGHRS and CDR2 YFSETQ. The CDR3 contains 14 residues. The CDR3 loop is CASSLGDSLYGYTF. CDR3 DNA: TGCGCCAGCAGCTTGGGCGACAGCCTCTATGGCTACACCTTC.

J is TRBJ2-3 and V is TRBV9, with a tentative D call TRBD1 (5 bases). Trimming removed 1 base from V and 0 bases from J, with 15 bases in between. The CDR3 has 17 amino acids. Germline assignment: CDR1 SGDLS and CDR2 YYNGEE. The DNA of the CDR3 is TGTGCCAGCAGCGTAAACCCCAGGGTCTTAAGCACAGATACGCAGTATTTT. Its translation is CASSVNPRVLSTDTQYF.

In DNA, the CDR3 is TGTGCCAGCAGCATCTCCTCCTACGAGCAGTACTTC. This codes for CASSISSYEQYF. The chain has TRBV5-4 and TRBJ2-7; the D is unclear. Trimming removed 4 bases at V and 0 bases at J, with 5 bases between. Looked up from germline, CDR1 is SGHNT and CDR2 is YYREEE (reference sequence). The CDR3 is 12 amino acids.

The V call is TRBV5-1, the J call TRBJ1-2; 11 positions agree with TRBD1. The CDR3 is 15 residues long. The V gene's germline CDR1 is SGHRS and CDR2 YFSETQ. Trimming cost V 4 bases and J 7 bases; bases outside gene matches: 9. CDR3 protein: CASSTRTGGPVGYTF. The CDR3 region has the DNA TGCGCCAGCAGCACTCGGACAGGGGGCCCGGTTGGCTACACCTTC.

V and J are TRBV14 and TRBJ2-7; weak D call: TRBD2 (6 bases). Germline V gene data show CDR1 as SGHDN and CDR2 as FVKESK. This CDR3 region has 14 residues. With 4 bases removed from V and 3 bases from J, the gap between germline ends came to 13 bases. CDR3 region: CASSRQGGDYEQYF. The CDR3 coding sequence is TGTGCCAGCAGCCGCCAGGGCGGGGACTACGAGCAGTACTTC.

In its sample, this clone was seen a few times. V is TRBV15 and J is TRBJ2-2, with 9 positions matching TRBD2. Germline-derived CDR1 and CDR2 are LNHNV and YYDKDF (reference sequence). The CDR3 is made up of 16 amino acids. The junction had 6 bases not matched to a gene; V was cut back by 3 bases and J by 4 bases. The CDR3 sequence: CATSRSSGSSTGELFF. CDR3 bases: TGTGCCACCAGCAGGAGTAGCGGGAGCAGCACCGGGGAGCTGTTTTTT.

The CDR3 here is CASSQIRASGELFF. The CDR3 DNA follows: TGCGCCAGCAGCCAAATCAGGGCGTCCGGGGAGCTGTTTTTT. The chain links TRBV4-3 to TRBJ2-2; TRBD1 is a possible D gene (5 bases). V dropped 2 bases and J dropped 6 bases, with 10 bases sitting between them. CDR3 size: 14 residues. Germline CDR1 and CDR2: LGHNA and YSLEER.

The sample holds a few counts of this clone. V and J are TRBV10-3 and TRBJ1-4; unclear D gene. The CDR3 totals 15 residues. The V end lost 11 bases, the J end lost 0 bases, and 16 bases lay between the germline ends. Germline V gene data show CDR1 as ENHRY and CDR2 as SYGVKD. The CDR3 spells CASSNAQATNEKLFF. DNA of the CDR3: TGTGCCTCCAGCAATGCCCAGGCAACTAATGAAAAACTGTTTTTT.

The V and J genes are TRBV6-6 and TRBJ2-2; 8 bases line up with TRBD2. The CDR3 has 15 amino acids. Per the germline V gene, CDR1 is MNHNY and CDR2 is SVGAGI (reference sequence). With V trimmed by 6 bases and J by 0 bases, 3 bases remained unmatched. The CDR3 DNA is TGTGCCAGCAGACCTAGCGGGTCGAACACCGGGGAGCTGTTTTTT. Amino acid sequence: CASRPSGSNTGELFF.

The V and J genes are TRBV19 and TRBJ1-1; a weak D match, TRBD1 (5 bases). The CDR3 has 14 residues. CDR1 and CDR2 from the germline V gene are LNHDA and SQIVND (reference sequence). Trimming cost V 6 bases and J 7 bases, with 18 bases left between them. In DNA, the CDR3 is TGTGCCAGTAGCCCCAAGGGAGGGGAGGTTGAAGCTTTCTTT. Protein: CASSPKGGEVEAFF.

The V call is TRBV6-6, the J call TRBJ2-7; D might be TRBD2 (6 bases). Per germline, CDR1 MNHNY and CDR2 SVGAGI (reference sequence). This CDR3 comprises 15 residues. V lost 0 bases and J lost 4, with 13 bases in between. In nucleotides, the CDR3 is TGTGCCAGCAGTTACTCGAGTAGCGCGGGGTACGAGCAGTACTTC. It encodes CASSYSSSAGYEQYF.

The chain links TRBV4-3 to TRBJ2-2; D ambiguous. V was shortened by 2 bases and J by 3 bases, with 10 bases between the two germline ends. This CDR3 is 15 amino acids long. The V gene's germline CDR1 is LGHNA and CDR2 YSLEER. The CDR3 nucleotides are TGCGCCAGCAGCCAATCCCGAGTGGACACCGGGGAGCTGTTTTTT. It specifies CASSQSRVDTGELFF.